The T cell receptor (beta chain) under discussion was sequenced for a study of radiotherapy plus CTLA-4 blockade in lung cancer listed by TCRdb under 2018. Regarding the study in general: Among enrolled patients, about 19% had an objective response and 30% to 35% reached disease control. The paper's findings and limits, for the study overall: The strongest predictors of response, as reported, were early dynamic changes in blood T cell clones along with a rise in serum interferon-beta after radiation. After treatment with radiotherapy and ipilimumab, TCR clones that originated in tumors expanded in peripheral blood.

Library preparation used the immunoSEQ multiplex PCR assay. Held by TCRdb, this immuneACCESS table contains in-frame sequences only and omits some clones. Under half of the omission traces to an unresolved V gene where checked; the cause of the rest is unknown. The sample table contains about 70,000 clones; only one count was recorded for 79% of them. In total, the top ten clones hold roughly 9.7% of the sample. The study evaluated CTLA-4 blockade (ipilimumab) given together with focal radiation therapy in patients who had chemo-refractory metastatic non-small-cell lung cancer. Remarks on this clone: The antigen it recognizes is unknown. The record has no base qualities; no much larger clone is one base away.

The germline V gene (reference sequence) yields SEHNR for CDR1 and FQNEAQ for CDR2. There are 14 amino acids in the CDR3, from cysteine to phenylalanine inclusive. Left in the record is the CDR3 DNA by itself, 42 bases read in frame from the first base. Between the V and J ends, shortened by 1 base and 7 bases respectively, the junction contains 11 bases. This TCR derives from a human donor with non-small cell lung cancer who had a complete response to radiotherapy plus ipilimumab. This sequence uses TRBV7-9 and TRBJ1-5; the D gene is not confidently resolved. The material was peripheral blood, obtained from a patient treated with radiotherapy plus ipilimumab. The encoded CDR3 is CASSLEREGQPQHF. In nucleotides, the sequence is TGTGCCAGCAGCTTAGAAAGGGAGGGACAGCCCCAGCATTTT.